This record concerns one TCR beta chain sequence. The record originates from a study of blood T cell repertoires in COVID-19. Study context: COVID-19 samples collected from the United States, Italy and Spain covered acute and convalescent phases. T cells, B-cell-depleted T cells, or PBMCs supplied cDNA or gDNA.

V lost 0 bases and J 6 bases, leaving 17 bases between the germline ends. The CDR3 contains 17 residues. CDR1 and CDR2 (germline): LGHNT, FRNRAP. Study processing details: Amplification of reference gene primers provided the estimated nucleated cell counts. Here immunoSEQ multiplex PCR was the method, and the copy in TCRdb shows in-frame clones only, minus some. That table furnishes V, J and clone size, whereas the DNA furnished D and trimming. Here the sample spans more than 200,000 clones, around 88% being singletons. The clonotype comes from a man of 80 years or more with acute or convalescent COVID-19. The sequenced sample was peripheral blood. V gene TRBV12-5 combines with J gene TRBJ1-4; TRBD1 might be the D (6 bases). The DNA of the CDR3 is TGTGCTAGTGGTTTGGTACAGTCAGGAGGGGGGGATGAAAAACTGTTTTTT. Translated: CASGLVQSGGGDEKLFF.